Below, 30 T cell receptor beta chains from the same sample are listed, as sequenced in a study of blood T cell repertoires in COVID-19. Sequenced by immunoSEQ multiplex PCR; TCRdb stores in-frame clones only, minus some. The sample shows 400,000 to 450,000 clones, around 90% of them seen only once. The specimen sequenced was peripheral blood. Source of these receptors: a man younger than 35 with COVID-19, enrolled during active disease.

The chain employs TRBV15 and TRBJ2-5; weak D call: TRBD2 (7 bases). This CDR3 contains 15 residues. Per germline, CDR1 LNHNV and CDR2 YYDKDF (reference sequence). Trimming stripped 0 bases from V and 5 bases from J, with 13 bases between. CDR3 loop: CATSREGGGPETQYF. In DNA, the CDR3 is TGTGCCACCAGCAGAGAAGGGGGGGGCCCGGAGACCCAGTACTTC.

As for this clone: Relative to the germline gene, one junction end is altered; a read error may explain this. The chain is built from TRBV7-7 and TRBJ2-3, with 15 bases fitting TRBD2. The CDR3 length is 17 residues. Germline loops: CDR1 SSHAT, CDR2 FNYEAQ (reference sequence). CDR3 region: CASSPGGLAGGADTQYF. The DNA of the CDR3 is TGTGCTAGCAGCCCCGGAGGACTAGCGGGAGGGGCAGATACGCAGTATTTT.

The chain employs TRBV6-2 or TRBV6-3 and TRBJ2-2; 9 bases match TRBD1. Trimming at V came to 5 bases and at J to 7 bases, leaving 8 bases not matched to a gene. In germline, CDR1 is MNHEY, CDR2 SVGEGT. This CDR3 has 15 residues. CDR3 DNA: TGTGCCAGCAGTATAGGGGACAGGGAGAGCGGGGAGCTGTTTTTT. Its protein product is CASSIGDRESGELFF.

V is TRBV6-6 and J is TRBJ2-2, with 9 bases lining up with TRBD1. Germline values: CDR1 MNHNY, CDR2 SVGAGI (reference sequence). The CDR3 runs 15 residues. V trimming: 5 bases; J trimming: 7 bases; junction bases outside the gene matches: 8. The CDR3 loop is CASSPTGGIFGELFF. In nucleotides, the CDR3 is TGTGCCAGCAGTCCGACAGGGGGGATTTTCGGGGAGCTGTTTTTT.

The V gene is TRBV28, the J gene TRBJ1-1; D remains unclear. The V gene's germline CDR1 is MDHEN and CDR2 SYDVKM. This CDR3 is 11 amino acids long. The V and J ends lost 5 bases and 2 bases respectively, with 3 bases between them. The CDR3 region is CASSPNTEAFF. CDR3 in DNA: TGTGCCAGCAGTCCAAACACTGAAGCTTTCTTT.

This chain joins TRBV9 and TRBJ2-7; D uncertain. The CDR3 has 13 residues. CDR1 and CDR2 (germline): SGDLS, YYNGEE. Trimming stripped 3 bases from V and 3 bases from J, with 10 bases between. CDR3 sequence: CASSDPLNYEQYF. The CDR3, as DNA: TGTGCCAGCAGCGACCCACTCAACTACGAGCAGTACTTC.

The V gene is TRBV5-5, the J gene TRBJ1-1, with unresolved D. Germline V gives CDR1 SGHKS, CDR2 YYEKEE (reference sequence). The CDR3 has 14 residues. Trimming left V 0 bases short and J 1 base short, with 7 bases between. Here the CDR3 reads CASSLGPPNTEAFF. In DNA form, the CDR3 reads TGTGCCAGCAGCTTGGGGCCCCCGAACACTGAAGCTTTCTTT. The whole variable domain, filled in from reference TRBV5-5 and TRBJ1-1, reads DAGVTQSPTHLIKTRGQQVTLRCSPISGHKSVSWYQQVLGQGPQFIFQYYEKEERGRGNFPDRFSARQFPNYSSELNVNALLLGDSALYLCASSLGPPNTEAFFGQGTRLTVV.

The rearrangement links TRBV3-1 (or the pseudogene TRBV3-2) to TRBJ2-5, with 10 bases aligning to TRBD1. CDR3 length: 14 amino acids. V shed 4 bases, J shed 5 bases, and the junction held 4 bases outside the gene matches. Germline assignment: CDR1 LGHDT and CDR2 YNNKEL (reference sequence). CDR3 protein: CASSPTGGHETQYF. The CDR3 DNA reads TGTGCCAGCAGCCCGACAGGGGGCCACGAGACCCAGTACTTC.

This chain's CDR3 is CASSLADNFFSYNEQFF. DNA of the CDR3: TGTGCCAGCAGCTTAGCGGACAACTTTTTCTCCTACAATGAGCAGTTCTTC. This sequence joins TRBV11-1 and TRBJ2-1; D is perhaps TRBD1 (5 bases). Germline V gene sequence: CDR1 SGHAT, CDR2 FQDESV (reference sequence). The germline V and J ends were trimmed by 0 bases and 0 bases, with 12 bases remaining between them. The CDR3 is made up of 17 amino acids.

The chain combines TRBV5-6 with TRBJ2-7, with a tentative D call TRBD1 (6 bases). The CDR3 length is 12 residues. The ends were cut back, 3 bases at V and 7 bases at J, with 11 bases in the middle. CDR1 and CDR2 (germline): SGHDT, YYEEEE. The CDR3 sequence is CASSSQGIEQYF. The CDR3, as DNA: TGTGCCAGCAGCTCCCAGGGGATTGAGCAGTACTTC. The complete variable domain, with remaining parts taken from reference TRBV5-6 and TRBJ2-7, reads DAGVTQSPTHLIKTRGQQVTLRCSPKSGHDTVSWYQQALGQGPQFIFQYYEEEERQRGNFPDRFSGHQFPNYSSELNVNALLLGDSALYLCASSSQGIEQYFGPGTRLTVT.

This chain links TRBV11-3 with TRBJ2-7, with TRBD2 matching over 14 bases. The CDR3 totals 17 residues. Unmatched junction bases numbered 7, after V lost 0 bases and J lost 6 bases. CDR1 is SGHNT, CDR2 YENEEA, per germline. CDR3 sequence reads: CASSLEPTSGRVSEQYF. In DNA, the CDR3 is TGTGCCAGCAGCTTAGAACCGACTAGCGGGAGGGTAAGCGAGCAGTACTTC.

V is TRBV9 and J is TRBJ1-3; D is ambiguous. This CDR3 has 14 residues. Germline V gene sequence: CDR1 SGDLS, CDR2 YYNGEE. V lost 4 bases to trimming and J lost 0 bases, with 8 bases between them. The CDR3, as DNA: TGTGCCAGCAGCCCTAGATCCTCTGGAAACACCATATATTTT. This gives the protein CASSPRSSGNTIYF.

J is TRBJ2-1 and V is TRBV25-1; 7 bases agree with TRBD2. The junction had 5 bases not matched to a gene; V was cut back by 4 bases and J by 2 bases. CDR3 size: 15 residues. The V gene's germline CDR1 is MGHDK and CDR2 SYGVNS. The DNA for the CDR3 is TGTGCCAGCAGTGGGGGGGGGTTGACCTACAATGAGCAGTTCTTC. Translation gives CASSGGGLTYNEQFF.

The CDR3 nucleotides read TGTGCCAGCAGCGCCCAGGGAAGTCTGAGTGGCTACACCTTC. Its translation is CASSAQGSLSGYTF. V is TRBV9 and J is TRBJ1-2; perhaps TRBD1 as D (5 bases). Germline V gene data show CDR1 as SGDLS and CDR2 as YYNGEE. This CDR3 contains 14 residues. The V gene lost 3 bases and the J gene lost 7 bases, with 16 bases spanning the gap.

This clone was counted between two and nine times. The chain carries TRBV10-3 and TRBJ1-4, with D possibly being TRBD1 (6 bases). The V and J ends lost 2 bases and 8 bases respectively, with 9 bases between them. The CDR3 extends over 13 amino acids. Germline V gene sequence: CDR1 ENHRY, CDR2 SYGVKD. CDR3 sequence (DNA): TGTGCCATCAGTGAGGCAGGGGAAGAAAAACTGTTTTTT. This sequence encodes CAISEAGEEKLFF.

The DNA for the CDR3 is TGTGCCAGCACCACCGGACAGGCCCGGAGCTCCTACAATGAGCAGTTCTTC. Translated, it gives CASTTGQARSSYNEQFF. The chain joins TRBV25-1 to TRBJ2-1; the match to TRBD1 covers 7 bases. Trimming removed 7 bases from V and 0 bases from J; junction bases left unmatched: 12. Germline values: CDR1 MGHDK, CDR2 SYGVNS. This CDR3 spans 17 amino acids.

The chain's CDR3 is CATTSPLTGRYEQYF. DNA of the CDR3: TGTGCCACCACATCCCCCCTGACAGGGCGGTACGAGCAGTACTTC. The chain links TRBV27 to TRBJ2-7; TRBD1 matches at 7 bases. Trimming at V came to 10 bases and at J to 4 bases, leaving 16 bases not matched to a gene. Germline CDR1 is MNHEY and CDR2 is SMNVEV (reference sequence). The CDR3 runs 15 residues.

The V gene is TRBV12-3 or TRBV12-4, the J gene TRBJ2-1; 8 bases are shared with TRBD2. V dropped 1 base and J dropped 9; count of bases not matched to a gene: 2. CDR3 length: 13 amino acids. CDR3 nucleotides: TGTGCCAGCAGTTTAGAGGCGGGGGGTGAGCAGTTCTTC. Residues: CASSLEAGGEQFF.

Only one count was recorded for this clone. The V gene is TRBV11-3, the J gene TRBJ2-1, with 7 bases aligning to TRBD2. The J segment lost 7 bases and the V segment lost 8 bases, leaving 5 bases of the junction unmatched. Germline CDR1 is SGHNT and CDR2 is YENEEA. The CDR3 length is 12 residues. This CDR3 reads CASGVSGNEQFF. As DNA, the CDR3 is TGTGCCAGCGGGGTTAGCGGGAATGAGCAGTTCTTC.

This rearrangement joins TRBV2 to TRBJ2-1, with unresolved D. Per the germline V gene, CDR1 is SNHLY and CDR2 is FYNNEI. Trimming left V 3 bases short and J 4 bases short, with 13 bases between. The CDR3 runs to 15 residues. Written as DNA, the CDR3 is TGTGCCAGCAGTGAGCTTGGAGTAGAGTACAATGAGCAGTTCTTC. It encodes CASSELGVEYNEQFF.

The chain uses TRBV9 and TRBJ2-3; possibly TRBD2 for D (5 bases). The CDR3 covers 10 residues. With 7 bases removed from V and 5 bases from J, the gap between germline ends came to 5 bases. CDR1 and CDR2 from the germline V gene are SGDLS and YYNGEE. The CDR3 loop is CASGLDTQYF. CDR3 nucleotide sequence: TGTGCCAGCGGACTAGATACGCAGTATTTT.

The genes are TRBV3-1 (or the pseudogene TRBV3-2) and TRBJ2-3; the match to TRBD2 covers 8 bases. This CDR3 region has 15 residues. From germline, CDR1 is LGHDT and CDR2 YNNKEL (reference sequence). J gave up 4 bases and V 0 bases, and 3 bases lay outside the gene matches. In nucleotides, the CDR3 is TGTGCCAGCAGCCAAGATATCGGGGGGGCAGATACGCAGTATTTT. This translates into CASSQDIGGADTQYF.

J is TRBJ2-1 and V is TRBV5-1, with 7 bases fitting TRBD2. CDR1 is SGHRS, CDR2 YFSETQ, per germline. J gave up 0 bases and V 4 bases, and 7 bases lay outside the gene matches. This CDR3 spans 16 amino acids. CDR3 amino acids: CASSQVGTNSYNEQFF. DNA of the CDR3: TGCGCCAGCAGCCAAGTTGGGACTAACTCCTACAATGAGCAGTTCTTC.

The V gene is TRBV7-9, the J gene TRBJ2-5, with 8 bases matching TRBD2. After removal of 5 bases from V and 5 bases from J, the junction contained 16 bases not matched to a gene. CDR1 SEHNR and CDR2 FQNEAQ come from the germline V gene (reference sequence). The CDR3 spans 17 residues. The CDR3 DNA is TGTGCCAGCAGCCCCTTCGCGGGGGGATATTCTTGGGAGACCCAGTACTTC. Its translation is CASSPFAGGYSWETQYF. Full variable domain (outside the CDR3, taken from reference TRBV7-9 and TRBJ2-5): DTGVSQNPRHKITKRGQNVTFRCDPISEHNRLYWYRQTLGQGPEFLTYFQNEAQLEKSRLLSDRFSAERPKGSFSTLEIQRTEQGDSAMYLCASSPFAGGYSWETQYFGPGTRLLVL.

The rearrangement links TRBV2 to TRBJ1-1; D gene ambiguous. CDR3 size: 15 residues. Trimming took 8 bases from V and 2 from J, leaving 18 bases between them. The germline gives CDR1 SNHLY, CDR2 FYNNEI. The CDR3 DNA reads as TGTGCCAGCGGCTTATCGGTTAGGAGAAACACTGAAGCTTTCTTT. This translates into CASGLSVRRNTEAFF.

The chain links TRBV5-5 to TRBJ2-5; 16 nucleotides line up with TRBD2. The CDR3 length is 17 residues. Unmatched junction bases numbered 8, after V lost 4 bases and J lost 5 bases. Germline CDR1 reads SGHKS; CDR2 reads YYEKEE (reference sequence). CDR3 nucleotides: TGTGCCAGCAGCACGGGACTAGCGGGGGGGCCTTATGAGACCCAGTACTTC. It yields the protein CASSTGLAGGPYETQYF.

V is TRBV7-8 and J is TRBJ2-1, with 11 bases matching TRBD2. Germline V CDR1 and CDR2: SGHVS, FQNEAQ. V shed 5 bases, J shed 5 bases, and the junction held 5 bases outside the gene matches. The CDR3 is 15 amino acids. The CDR3 spells CASSRTSGSDNEQFF. DNA of the CDR3: TGTGCCAGCAGCAGGACTAGCGGGTCTGACAATGAGCAGTTCTTC.

This sequence joins TRBV7-8 and TRBJ1-6; D is possibly TRBD1 (6 bases). V dropped 2 bases and J dropped 8 bases, with 16 bases sitting between them. In germline, CDR1 is SGHVS, CDR2 FQNEAQ. The CDR3 length is 16 residues. In DNA form, the CDR3 reads TGTGCCAGCAGCTTAAGGGAGGGGGGGCATCATTCACCCCTCCACTTT. Its protein product is CASSLREGGHHSPLHF.

This sequence joins TRBV3-1 (or the pseudogene TRBV3-2) and TRBJ2-2; 10 bases align to TRBD2. V trimming: 5 bases; J trimming: 3 bases; junction bases outside the gene matches: 6. Germline V lookup: CDR1 LGHDT, CDR2 YNNKEL (reference sequence). The CDR3 covers 16 residues. In DNA form, the CDR3 reads TGTGCCAGCAGCTTACGACTAGCGGGTTACACCGGGGAGCTGTTTTTT. Its protein product is CASSLRLAGYTGELFF.

The V gene is TRBV7-8, the J gene TRBJ2-1, with no clear D. Germline CDR1 SGHVS, CDR2 FQNEAQ. CDR3 length: 15 amino acids. The germline V and J ends were trimmed by 2 bases and 0 bases, with 8 bases remaining between them. The CDR3: CASSLKESSYNEQFF. For the CDR3, the DNA is TGTGCCAGCAGCTTAAAGGAGAGCTCCTACAATGAGCAGTTCTTC. The full variable domain, rest sourced from reference TRBV7-8 and TRBJ2-1, is GAGVSQSPRYKVAKRGQDVALRCDPISGHVSLFWYQQALGQGPEFLTYFQNEAQLDKSGLPSDRFFAERPEGSVSTLKIQRTQQEDSAVYLCASSLKESSYNEQFFGPGTRLTVL.